This TCR beta chain was sequenced in a study of blood T cell repertoires in COVID-19. Study-wide background: The analysed material was cDNA or gDNA that came from T cells, B-cell-depleted T cells, or PBMCs.

The CDR3 has 14 amino acids. V gave up 3 bases and J gave up 1 base, with 9 bases separating them. Germline lookup yields CDR1 SGHNT and CDR2 YYREEE (reference sequence). Profiled with immunoSEQ multiplex PCR; TCRdb holds only in-frame clones, not every one. The sample carries about 140,000 clones, about 82% recorded once. Sequenced: peripheral blood. V usage is TRBV5-4 and J usage is TRBJ2-3, with TRBD2 as a possible D gene (5 bases). The sequence derives from a woman at least 80 years old with active or convalescent COVID-19. The CDR3 DNA is TGTGCCAGCAGCTCCGACGGGGGCACAGATACGCAGTATTTT. It codes for CASSSDGGTDTQYF.